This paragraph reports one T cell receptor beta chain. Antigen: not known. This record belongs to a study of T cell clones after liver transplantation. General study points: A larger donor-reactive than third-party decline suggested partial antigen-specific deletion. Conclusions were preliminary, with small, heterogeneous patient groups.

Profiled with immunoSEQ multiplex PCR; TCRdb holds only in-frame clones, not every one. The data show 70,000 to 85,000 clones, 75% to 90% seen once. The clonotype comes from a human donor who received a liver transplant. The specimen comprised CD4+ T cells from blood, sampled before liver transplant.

The CDR3 is CASSQVMTSGSHEQFF. DNA of the CDR3: TGTGCCAGCAGCCAAGTTATGACTAGCGGGAGCCATGAGCAGTTCTTC. V gene TRBV9 combines with J gene TRBJ2-1; the match to TRBD2 covers 12 bases. In germline, CDR1 is SGDLS, CDR2 YYNGEE. J lost 8 bases, V lost 4 bases, and 10 bases had no gene match. This CDR3 has 16 amino acids.